A selection of T cell receptor beta chains follows, all from one sample in a study of PD-L1 blockade in urothelial cancer. Data came from immunoSEQ multiplex PCR; TCRdb stores just in-frame clones and leaves some out. Here the sample spans 72,000 or so clones, about nine tenths being singletons. Source: PBMCs, taken around atezolizumab (anti-PD-L1) treatment. These receptor sequences come from a man in his 60s with urothelial cancer. Both conserved end residues are part of each CDR3. Fields, in order: V gene, D gene, clone size, J gene, CDR3 DNA, CDR3 protein. D genes are given only for firm matches. Size is omitted from some rows. Given values are once, few, many or a class for expanded clones.

V: TRBV6-1; D: -; size: -; J: TRBJ2-7; DNA: TGTGCCAGCACAGGGAGAGGGGGTAGAGTCGACGAGCAGTACTTC; CDR3: CASTGRGGRVDEQYF
V: TRBV30; D: -; size: -; J: TRBJ2-7; DNA: TGTGCCTGGAGTGTTGGAGGGCTGTTCGAGCAGTACTTC; CDR3: CAWSVGGLFEQYF
V: TRBV27; D: -; size: -; J: TRBJ1-2; DNA: TGTGCCAGCAGTTTACGGGGGAATGGCTACACCTTC; CDR3: CASSLRGNGYTF
V: TRBV4-1; D: TRBD1; size: -; J: TRBJ1-4; DNA: TGCGCCAGCAGCCAAGACTTTTTCGGGACAGGGAATGAAAAACTGTTTTTT; CDR3: CASSQDFFGTGNEKLFF
V: TRBV7-2; D: -; size: -; J: TRBJ1-1; DNA: TGTGCCAGCAGGGCTGGGACACTGAACACTGAAGCTTTCTTT; CDR3: CASRAGTLNTEAFF
V: TRBV28; D: -; size: -; J: TRBJ1-5; DNA: TGTGCCAGCAGTTTTTCTGGGAGAGATAGCAATCAGCCCCAGCATTTT; CDR3: CASSFSGRDSNQPQHF
V: TRBV19; D: -; size: -; J: TRBJ1-5; DNA: TGTGCCAGTACCCTTACACTGGGGCAGCTCGATCAGCCCCAGCATTTT; CDR3: CASTLTLGQLDQPQHF
V: TRBV6-6; D: -; size: -; J: TRBJ1-5; DNA: TGTGCCAGCAGTAGCGACAAAGGGGGACGGCAGCCCCAGCATTTT; CDR3: CASSSDKGGRQPQHF
V: TRBV30; D: TRBD1; size: -; J: TRBJ2-2; DNA: TGTGCCTGGGGCCACAGGGGACGGGCCCGGGAGCTGTTTTTT; CDR3: CAWGHRGRARELFF
V: TRBV5-1; D: TRBD1; size: -; J: TRBJ2-2; DNA: TGCGCCAGCAGCTCCCAGGGGGTGGGGGAGCTGTTTTTT; CDR3: CASSSQGVGELFF
V: TRBV5-6; D: TRBD1; size: -; J: TRBJ1-1; DNA: TGTGCCAGCAGCTGGTGGGGACAGGGGACTGAAGCTTTCTTT; CDR3: CASSWWGQGTEAFF
V: TRBV14; D: TRBD2; size: -; J: TRBJ2-3; DNA: TGTGCCAGCAGCCAAGGACTAGCGGGGCCAACAGATACGCAGTATTTT; CDR3: CASSQGLAGPTDTQYF
V: TRBV5-6; D: -; size: -; J: TRBJ2-1; DNA: TGTGCCAGCAGCCGTCAGCAGCGGCATGAGCAGTTCTTC; CDR3: CASSRQQRHEQFF
V: TRBV11-2; D: -; size: -; J: TRBJ2-4; DNA: TGTGCCAGCAGCGTTGGCCAGGGCATTCAGTACTTC; CDR3: CASSVGQGIQYF
V: TRBV30; D: TRBD1; size: -; J: TRBJ1-4; DNA: TGTGCCTGGATGGGGACAGGGTCTAATGAAAAACTGTTTTTT; CDR3: CAWMGTGSNEKLFF
V: TRBV7-8; D: TRBD2; size: -; J: TRBJ2-7; DNA: TGTGCCAGCAGCATCCAGTTGAGCGGGGGGGCCTCAGCCTACGAGCAGTACTTC; CDR3: CASSIQLSGGASAYEQYF
V: TRBV6-1; D: -; size: -; J: TRBJ2-2; DNA: TGTGCCAGCAGGCGGACACCCTCTAACACCGGGGAGCTGTTTTTT; CDR3: CASRRTPSNTGELFF
V: TRBV7-9; D: -; size: -; J: TRBJ2-5; DNA: TGTGCCAGCAGCCAGACAGAGTACCAAGAGACCCAGTACTTC; CDR3: CASSQTEYQETQYF
V: TRBV27; D: TRBD1; size: -; J: TRBJ1-6; DNA: TGTGCCAGCAGTGCAACGCCGGGACAGGGGAACTCCTATAATTCACCCCTCCACTTT; CDR3: CASSATPGQGNSYNSPLHF
V: TRBV27; D: -; size: -; J: TRBJ2-7; DNA: TGTGCCAGCAGTGCCCGATTGGGGGCTAATTACGAGCAGTACTTC; CDR3: CASSARLGANYEQYF
V: TRBV11-2; D: -; size: -; J: TRBJ2-6; DNA: TGTGCCAGCAGCTTAGCAGGTGGGGCCAACGTCCTGACTTTC; CDR3: CASSLAGGANVLTF
V: TRBV7-2; D: TRBD2; size: -; J: TRBJ2-3; DNA: TGTGCCAGCAGCCCGGGGGGGGCCTGGGATACGCAGTATTTT; CDR3: CASSPGGAWDTQYF
V: TRBV5-1; D: TRBD2; size: -; J: TRBJ2-7; DNA: TGCGCCAGCAGCTTGTATAGCGGGGGCGGAGCAATCAAGTACGAGCAGTACTTC; CDR3: CASSLYSGGGAIKYEQYF
V: TRBV5-4; D: TRBD1; size: -; J: TRBJ1-2; DNA: TGTGCCAGCAGCTTGGGACAGGGAATGGATGGCTACACCTTC; CDR3: CASSLGQGMDGYTF
V: TRBV10-2; D: -; size: -; J: TRBJ2-3; DNA: TGCGCCAGCAGTCAAGGACACCGCACAGATACGCAGTATTTT; CDR3: CASSQGHRTDTQYF
V: TRBV5-6; D: -; size: -; J: TRBJ1-1; DNA: TGTGCCAGCAGCTTGCTACTGGGCAGTACCACTGAAGCTTTCTTT; CDR3: CASSLLLGSTTEAFF
V: TRBV2; D: TRBD1; size: -; J: TRBJ1-5; DNA: TGTGCCAGCAGGGGACAGACGAATCAGCCCCAGCATTTT; CDR3: CASRGQTNQPQHF
V: TRBV5-1; D: TRBD1; size: -; J: TRBJ2-7; DNA: TGCGCCAGCAGCTTGGGCGCAGGGGGATCCTACGAGCAGTACTTC; CDR3: CASSLGAGGSYEQYF
V: TRBV28; D: TRBD1; size: -; J: TRBJ2-7; DNA: TGTGCCAGCCAAACTCCGGGACAGGGTACCTACGAGCAGTACTTC; CDR3: CASQTPGQGTYEQYF
V: TRBV19; D: -; size: -; J: TRBJ1-5; DNA: TGTGCCAGTAGTGGGGGGATCAATCAGCCCCAGCATTTT; CDR3: CASSGGINQPQHF
V: TRBV2; D: TRBD1; size: -; J: TRBJ2-2; DNA: TGTGCCAGCAGTGATCAGACAGGGACCGGGGAGCTGTTTTTT; CDR3: CASSDQTGTGELFF
V: TRBV19; D: -; size: -; J: TRBJ1-4; DNA: TGTGCCAGTAGTCCGAGACATCGTGAAAAACTGTTTTTT; CDR3: CASSPRHREKLFF
V: TRBV2; D: TRBD1; size: -; J: TRBJ2-7; DNA: TGTGCCGAAGGACAGGGAACCGAGCAGTACTTC; CDR3: CAEGQGTEQYF
V: TRBV10-3; D: -; size: -; J: TRBJ2-3; DNA: TGTGCCATCAGTGAGTCGCTCAGGGCAGCGGGAGATACGCAGTATTTT; CDR3: CAISESLRAAGDTQYF
V: TRBV4-2; D: TRBD1; size: -; J: TRBJ1-3; DNA: TGTGCCAGCAGCCTCCTGCGGGACAGCGCAAAGTCTGGAAACACCATATATTTT; CDR3: CASSLLRDSAKSGNTIYF
V: TRBV7-9; D: -; size: -; J: TRBJ2-5; DNA: TGTGCCAGCTCTGCGGGGAGGGAGACCCAGTACTTC; CDR3: CASSAGRETQYF
V: TRBV30; D: -; size: few; J: TRBJ2-6; DNA: TGTGCCTGGATGCTCGAGCGGGCCAACGTCCTGACTTTC; CDR3: CAWMLERANVLTF
V: TRBV30; D: TRBD2; size: -; J: TRBJ2-2; DNA: TGTGCCTGGAGTAGAAGCGGGGCGACCGGGGAGCTGTTTTTT; CDR3: CAWSRSGATGELFF
V: TRBV5-1; D: TRBD2; size: once; J: TRBJ2-7; DNA: TGCGCCAGCAGCTTGAGCGGGGCAAGCTCCTACGAGCAGTACTTC; CDR3: CASSLSGASSYEQYF
V: TRBV29-1; D: -; size: -; J: TRBJ1-2; DNA: TGCAGCGTTGAGGAGGGGACCTATGGCTACACCTTC; CDR3: CSVEEGTYGYTF
V: TRBV2; D: TRBD2; size: -; J: TRBJ2-1; DNA: TGTGCCAGCAGATACGATAGCGGGAATGGAAACAATGAGCAGTTCTTC; CDR3: CASRYDSGNGNNEQFF